This T cell receptor (beta chain) was identified during a study of Graves' ophthalmopathy and Graves' hyperthyroidism. Study at large: The blood sample was drawn at first diagnosis and before any treatment.

Germline V gene sequence: CDR1 MNHEY, CDR2 SVGEGT. The CDR3 totals 15 residues. With regard to this clonotype: Germline is not matched at one junction end, which may reflect a read error.

Scientists amplified the TCR beta CDR3 regions from RNA transcripts. First-round RT-PCR used HTBI primers; second-round multiplex PCR followed. From the multiplex PCR reads, TCRdb called clonotypes with MiXCR, one entry per CDR3 protein. The sample includes roughly 380,000 distinct CDR3 sequences, over 15% seen only once; the top ten take 5.5% to 8%. Diagnosis relied on clinical symptoms, serum thyroxine, TRAb, thyroid ultrasound and orbital computed tomography. The PBMC fraction was derived from around 10 ml of fresh peripheral blood. The V call is TRBV6-2 or TRBV6-3, the J call TRBJ2-5; 8 bases agree with TRBD1. This TCR came from a woman aged 18 to 35 with stable Graves' hyperthyroidism. The specimen sequenced was peripheral blood. Here the CDR3 reads CASIPPTGVKETLYF. For the CDR3, the DNA is TGTGCCAGCATACCCCCGACAGGGGTGAAGGAGACCCTGTACTTC.